A selection of T cell receptor beta chains follows, all from one sample in a study of beta chain features in type 1 diabetes. Only in-frame clones appear in the TCRdb table, and some are missing; sequencing was by immunoSEQ multiplex PCR. The sample lists a few hundred thousand clones, about 10% occurring once. Sequencing was carried out using central memory CD4+ T cells from blood. These receptors came from a man aged 25 to 40 with type 1 diabetes. The CDR3 runs from the conserved cysteine through the conserved F or W. A D gene is named only where the DNA matches it firmly. Rows give clone size only sometimes, using once, few, many, or a class for an expanded clone.

cdr3_nt cdr3_aa v_call clone_size j_call d_call
TGTGCCATCAGTCCGAGAGGTAGGGACACTGAAGCTTTCTTT CAISPRGRDTEAFF TRBV10-3 many TRBJ1-1 NA
TGCGCCAGCAGCTTGGAATTCCACGAGCAGTACTTC CASSLEFHEQYF TRBV5-1 NA TRBJ2-7 NA
TGCAGCCTTAGTGGTAATACGCAGTATTTT CSLSGNTQYF TRBV29-1 few TRBJ2-3 NA
TGTGCCAGCGCACCGGGGAGCAGGGCTAACTATGGCTACACCTTC CASAPGSRANYGYTF TRBV28 few TRBJ1-2 NA
TGTGCCAGCAGTTTGGTTATGGGGGGATCCTACAATGAGCAGTTCTTC CASSLVMGGSYNEQFF TRBV28 NA TRBJ2-1 NA
TGTGCCAGCCTTAAACCTGACAGGGCAACCTACGAGCAGTACTTC CASLKPDRATYEQYF TRBV21-1 few TRBJ2-7 NA
TGTGCCAGCAGTGCCCAATCCGGGCATGGCTACACCTTC CASSAQSGHGYTF TRBV7-6 many TRBJ1-2 NA
TGTGCCAGCAGTGAGATCCCGAGCAATCAGCCCCAGCATTTT CASSEIPSNQPQHF TRBV2 NA TRBJ1-5 NA
TGTGCCAGCAGAGTTCAGGGGGACCTTTTCAGGCCCCTCCACTTT CASRVQGDLFRPLHF TRBV6-6 NA TRBJ1-6 TRBD1
TGTGCCAGCAGACCTCCCTGGAGGGCCAGGGGACTCTCGAGCTACGAGCAGTACTTC CASRPPWRARGLSSYEQYF TRBV7-9 NA TRBJ2-7 NA